Here is one T cell receptor (beta chain) with its context. This sample is drawn from a study of blood T cell repertoires in COVID-19. Study-level information: Samples taken during acute and convalescent COVID-19 were collected in the United States, Italy and Spain. PBMCs, B-cell-depleted T cells, or T cells provided the cDNA or gDNA that made up the material.

In the source study's methods: Estimation of nucleated cell counts was performed using reference gene primer amplification. TCRdb's table, derived via immunoSEQ multiplex PCR, lists solely in-frame clones and lacks some. That table gives V, J and clone size, and the DNA gave D and trimming. The profile shows 40,000 to 60,000 clones, less than 85% of them singletons. V lost 7 bases, J lost 5 bases, and 5 bases stayed unmatched. This CDR3 contains 13 residues. Germline lookup yields CDR1 ENHRY and CDR2 SYGVKD. The chain carries TRBV10-3 and TRBJ2-7; 10 bases are a match to TRBD1. The sequence was collected from a man aged 50 or older with active COVID-19. The sample was peripheral blood. As DNA, the CDR3 is TGTGCCATCACCCCCGGGACAGGGGACGAGCAGTACTTC. This encodes CAITPGTGDEQYF.